The clone carrying this TCR beta chain has more than one count but fewer than ten. Its antigen is not identified. The data originate from a study of beta chain features in type 1 diabetes. Study as a whole: Sorted cells numbering approximately 110,000,000 were examined across all samples.

Every isolated RNA sample was fully reverse transcribed, so sequencing captured expressed TCRB transcripts. Produced via immunoSEQ multiplex PCR; TCRdb's table is partial and in-frame only. The data hold 600,000 or so clones, with around 12% observed a single time. The CDR3 length is 16 residues. Germline V lookup: CDR1 SGHRS, CDR2 YFSETQ. J lost 2 bases, V lost 2 bases, and 5 bases had no gene match. Study-wide points: Type 1 diabetes patients had moderately but significantly shorter TCRB CDR3s in all four CD4+ subsets.

The chain joins TRBV5-1 to TRBJ2-5; 11 positions agree with TRBD2. The sequence came from a young man with type 1 diabetes. The sequenced material came from naive CD4+ T cells from blood. The CDR3 nucleotides are TGCGCCAGCAGCTTTGTGCTAGCGGGAGGTCAAGAGACCCAGTACTTC. Encoded protein: CASSFVLAGGQETQYF.